The 5 T cell receptor beta chains below were found in one sample sequenced in a study of breast tumors, draining lymph nodes, adjacent tissues. Samples came from axillary lymph nodes draining the breast cancer. TCRdb independently ran MiXCR on the multiplex PCR reads; one entry per CDR3 protein. The sample contains about 230,000 distinct CDR3 sequences, 32% of which appear only once. Source material: axillary lymph node tissue. Receptors originate from a female donor with breast cancer. Some clones in this sample may be carry-over from other donors' samples.

This clonotype was seen just once. This may be a read error, as it is one base from a much larger clone. The chain carries TRBV30 and TRBJ1-4; D remains unclear. CDR1 GTSNPN and CDR2 SVGIG come from the germline V gene (reference sequence). CDR3 size: 14 residues. CDR3 in amino acids: CAWCRRELNEELFF. The CDR3 region has the DNA TGTGCCTGGTGCCGCCGCGAACTGAATGAAGAACTGTTTTTT.

Sample share makes this clonotype medium-sized (0.01 to 0.1%). The CDR3 bases are TGTGCCAGCTCATCATCGGCTTTCTACGAGCAGTACTTC. Translating gives CASSSSAFYEQYF. The chain employs TRBV18 and TRBJ2-7; no clear D gene. The V end was cut by 5 bases, the J end by 3 bases, with 11 bases between. From germline, CDR1 is KGHSH and CDR2 LQKENI. The CDR3 is 13 amino acids.

Note on this clonotype: A junction boundary mismatches the germline segment, possibly from a read error. The chain has TRBV28 and TRBJ2-7, with D possibly matching TRBD1 (6 bases). The germline gives CDR1 MDHEN, CDR2 SYDVKM. The CDR3 contains 15 residues. The CDR3 sequence is CASKENGQSSYEQSF. CDR3 coding DNA: TGTGCCAGCAAGGAAAACGGACAGAGCTCCTACGAGCAGTCCTTC.

The chain is built from TRBV29-1 and TRBJ2-2; TRBD1 might be the D (5 bases). Looked up from germline, CDR1 is SQVTM and CDR2 is ANQGSEA. Trimming stripped 8 bases from V and 5 bases from J, with 18 bases between. CDR3 length: 14 amino acids. The CDR3 DNA reads as TGCAGCTTGATCTCAGGGTCTATTACCGGGGAGCTGTTTTTT. Protein sequence: CSLISGSITGELFF.

This clonotype was found many times. This chain uses TRBV19 with TRBJ1-5, with 12 bases aligning to TRBD1. Germline V lookup: CDR1 LNHDA, CDR2 SQIVND (reference sequence). With 2 bases clipped from V and 5 bases from J, the junction kept 7 bases outside the gene matches. The CDR3 has 17 amino acids. The CDR3 loop is CASSIRGTGGVDQPQHF. The CDR3 nucleotides are TGTGCCAGTAGTATAAGGGGGACAGGGGGCGTAGATCAGCCCCAGCATTTT.